The 13 T cell receptor beta chains below come from one sample, sequenced in a study of CD8 T cells in ankylosing spondylitis. Study findings and constraints: Several highly homologous variants made up a TCR beta motif, and this motif appeared characteristic of ankylosing spondylitis blood.

Antigens for these TCRs are unknown. In TCRdb, the 5' RACE reads were re-called with MiXCR into one record per CDR3 protein. The sample has a few hundred thousand distinct CDR3 sequences, 7% to 9% seen once. The sample comprised blood, either unsorted or a sorted T cell fraction (not recorded which). These receptor sequences come from a male donor with ankylosing spondylitis.

This clonotype has ten or more counts. The V gene is TRBV18, the J gene TRBJ2-1; possibly TRBD2 for D (5 bases). The CDR3 contains 13 residues. CDR1 and CDR2 from the germline V gene are KGHSH and LQKENI. Trimming shortened V by 4 bases and J by 8 bases, and 12 bases separated the two germline ends. The CDR3 DNA reads TGTGCCAGCTCACTTTCACTAGACGATGAGCAGTTCTTC. This encodes CASSLSLDDEQFF.

There are many counts of this clonotype. This chain connects TRBV10-3 to TRBJ2-1; D possibly corresponds to TRBD2 (6 bases). CDR3 length: 13 residues. Trimming took off 4 bases at V and 4 bases at J, with 8 bases between the two ends. Per germline, CDR1 ENHRY and CDR2 SYGVKD. This chain's CDR3 is CAISAGDYNEQFF. Written as DNA, the CDR3 is TGTGCCATCAGTGCGGGAGATTACAATGAGCAGTTCTTC.

This clonotype has only a few counts. This rearrangement joins TRBV20-1 to TRBJ2-5, with D hard to call. Germline CDR1 is DFQATT and CDR2 is SNEGSKA (reference sequence). The germline V and J ends were trimmed by 3 bases and 3 bases, with 8 bases remaining between them. CDR3 length: 12 amino acids. The CDR3, as DNA: TGCAGTGCTAGGGCTATGAAAGAGACCCAGTACTTC. As protein: CSARAMKETQYF.

There are a few counts of this clonotype. This chain links TRBV6-1 with TRBJ2-5, with D uncertain. The CDR3 is made up of 13 amino acids. The V gene's germline CDR1 is MNHNS and CDR2 SASEGT. V was clipped by 6 bases and J by 2 bases, with 10 bases between them. The CDR3 DNA sequence: TGTGCCAGCAGCCGCGACATACAAGAGACCCAGTACTTC. It yields the protein CASSRDIQETQYF.

The chain employs TRBV20-1 and TRBJ1-2; possible D gene TRBD1, 6 bases. This CDR3 spans 12 amino acids. Trimming took 5 bases from V and 1 from J, leaving 8 bases between them. From germline, CDR1 is DFQATT and CDR2 SNEGSKA (reference sequence). The CDR3 bases are TGCAGTGCTTACAGGGTTAACTATGGCTACACCTTC. Translation gives CSAYRVNYGYTF.

The sample holds many counts of this clonotype. The chain carries TRBV28 and TRBJ2-1; D is uncertain. This CDR3 has 12 amino acids. Trimming stripped 7 bases from V and 7 bases from J, with 11 bases between. The germline CDR1 and CDR2 sequences are MDHEN and SYDVKM. Here the CDR3 reads CASTLSWNEQFF. CDR3 coding DNA: TGTGCCAGCACCCTCAGTTGGAATGAGCAGTTCTTC.

The table lists this clonotype with a few counts. The genes are TRBV7-9 and TRBJ1-1; TRBD1 agrees at 7 bases. The trim removed 2 bases at V and 3 bases at J, leaving 3 bases unmatched. The CDR3 totals 14 residues. CDR1 and CDR2 from the germline V gene are SEHNR and FQNEAQ (reference sequence). CDR3 amino acids: CASSLSTGDTEAFF. The DNA for the CDR3 is TGTGCCAGCAGCTTATCCACAGGGGACACTGAAGCTTTCTTT.

A few counts support this clonotype. J is TRBJ2-3 and V is TRBV7-8, with D perhaps TRBD1 (5 bases). The germline V gene has CDR1 SGHVS and CDR2 FQNEAQ. The germline V and J ends were trimmed by 1 base and 4 bases, with 15 bases remaining between them. This CDR3 has 16 amino acids. CDR3 DNA sequence: TGTGCCAGCAGCTTAGTGTGGTCAGGGATAGCAGATACGCAGTATTTT. This gives the protein CASSLVWSGIADTQYF. Based on the CDR3 plus reference TRBV7-8 and TRBJ2-3, the full variable domain is GAGVSQSPRYKVAKRGQDVALRCDPISGHVSLFWYQQALGQGPEFLTYFQNEAQLDKSGLPSDRFFAERPEGSVSTLKIQRTQQEDSAVYLCASSLVWSGIADTQYFGPGTRLTVL.

This chain connects TRBV12-3 or TRBV12-4 to TRBJ2-1; D gene ambiguous. The CDR3 runs 12 residues. Trimming removed 3 bases at V and 7 bases at J, with 7 bases between. The CDR3 nucleotides are TGTGCCAGCAGTTTCGCCGGGAATGAGCAGTTCTTC. Its translation: CASSFAGNEQFF.

The chain is built from TRBV7-6 and TRBJ2-5; D is unresolved. CDR3 length equals 12 residues. The germline V gene has CDR1 SGHVS and CDR2 FNYEAQ. V lost 5 bases, J lost 5 bases, and 9 bases lay in between. The CDR3 is CASSLQTETQYF. The CDR3 DNA is TGTGCCAGCAGCCTACAGACGGAGACCCAGTACTTC.

A few counts support this clonotype. The chain couples TRBV27 to TRBJ2-1; 7 bases line up with TRBD1. V lost 4 bases, J lost 6 bases, and 9 bases stayed unmatched. CDR1 MNHEY and CDR2 SMNVEV come from the germline V gene (reference sequence). This CDR3 has 15 amino acids. CDR3 bases: TGTGCCAGCAGTTCTCCATCGGACAGGTCCAATGAGCAGTTCTTC. Its translation: CASSSPSDRSNEQFF.

This chain links TRBV5-1 with TRBJ2-7, with 7 bases lining up with TRBD2. The CDR3 consists of 13 residues. J gave up 4 bases and V 7 bases, and 8 bases lay outside the gene matches. Germline V gene sequence: CDR1 SGHRS, CDR2 YFSETQ. This CDR3 is CASARWGGYEQYF. In DNA form, the CDR3 reads TGCGCCAGCGCCAGATGGGGGGGTTACGAGCAGTACTTC.

V gene TRBV7-2 combines with J gene TRBJ2-3; 11 bases line up with TRBD2. The CDR3 is 16 residues long. Germline trimming cut 0 bases from V and 4 bases from J; bases unmatched to any gene: 3. Germline assignment: CDR1 SGHTA and CDR2 FQGNSA. The DNA for the CDR3 is TGTGCCAGCAGCTTAGCTAGCGGGAGGGTGGCAGATACGCAGTATTTT. This gives the protein CASSLASGRVADTQYF.